This T cell receptor (beta chain) was sequenced during a study of shared clonotypes between healthy human individuals. Study-level results: A generally larger estimated richness was seen in naive subsets than in memory subsets. Unshared clonotypes carried lower generation probabilities than those common to all four donors.

The germline gives CDR1 SGHAT, CDR2 FQNNGV. V lost 8 bases and J lost 2; bases outside the gene matches: 6. CDR3 length: 14 residues. Measured with immunoSEQ multiplex PCR; TCRdb has only the in-frame clones, and not every one. The sample includes 1,500,000 or so clones, roughly 96% of them seen just once. All participating donors were Caucasian adults from Nashville, Tennessee. A note on this clone: Its target is unknown.

The chain couples TRBV11-2 to TRBJ2-3; TRBD1 matches 8 bases. The receptor was derived from a man under 40 in good health. Sequenced input: naive CD4+ T cells sorted from blood. As for subset: CD45RA+ positively selected. The CDR3 is CASYGQGDTDTQYF. DNA for the CDR3: TGTGCCAGCTATGGACAGGGAGACACAGATACGCAGTATTTT.